This TCR beta chain was identified during a study of blood T cell repertoires in COVID-19. About the research overall: Samples of COVID-19 (acute and convalescent) were obtained from the United States, Italy and Spain. The analysed material was cDNA or gDNA that came from T cells, B-cell-depleted T cells, or PBMCs.

As processed by the authors: Reference gene primer amplification gave nucleated cell count estimates. The protocol was immunoSEQ multiplex PCR, while the TCRdb copy is restricted to in-frame clones and leaves out a portion. Clone size and the V and J calls come from that table; the DNA yielded D and trimming. The sample lists about 250,000 clones; about 80% were seen once. CDR3 length: 17 residues. CDR1 and CDR2 (germline): SEHNR, FQNEAQ (reference sequence). V dropped 1 base and J dropped 0 bases, with 13 bases sitting between them. Sequenced input: peripheral blood. The V gene is TRBV7-9, the J gene TRBJ1-3; no definite D call. The sequence was obtained from a woman older than 75 with acute or convalescent COVID-19. The CDR3 region has the DNA TGTGCCAGCAGCTTAGGAGGGCAGGCCCTCTCTGGAAACACCATATATTTT. Translated, it gives CASSLGGQALSGNTIYF.